This TCR beta chain was recorded in a study of OX40 agonist ivuxolimab in advanced cancers. About the research overall: The mean age was approximately 60 years, ranging from about 20 to 79, with around four fifths of participants male.

TCRdb keeps only in-frame clones here, not all; method: immunoSEQ multiplex PCR. This table has about 83,000 clones, about 90% appearing once. Germline V CDR1 and CDR2: MNHEY, SVGAGI. V lost 2 bases and J 1 base, leaving 8 bases between the germline ends. The CDR3 is 15 amino acids. The chain joins TRBV6-5 to TRBJ2-2; no definite D call. The sequence was collected from an adult with an advanced solid tumor such as melanoma, head and neck, liver or kidney cancer. Here the sequenced sample was CD4+ or CD8+ T cells sorted from blood, taken in a trial of the OX40 agonist ivuxolimab. The chain's CDR3 is CASSYHLQNTGELFF. CDR3 in DNA: TGTGCCAGCAGTTACCATCTGCAGAACACCGGGGAGCTGTTTTTT.